This T cell receptor (beta chain) appears in the sequencing data of a study of CD8+CD57+ T cells in acquired aplastic anemia. This clonotype has just a few counts. Both TCR beta VDJ combination and CDR3 sequence profiling were carried out. Genomic DNA was the template for this profiling. Each CDR3 protein is one row after TCRdb ran MiXCR on the reads. The sample includes roughly 290,000 distinct CDR3 sequences, roughly 59% of them seen just once. CDR1 is SNHLY and CDR2 is FYNNEI in the germline V gene. J was trimmed by 7 bases and V by 5 bases; bases with no gene match: 10. The CDR3 runs to 15 residues. CD8+CD57+ cell expansion had been shown by flow cytometry in patients chosen for sequencing.

The specimen was sorted CD4+, CD8+, or CD8+CD57+ T cells (not recorded which) from PBMCs. The origin of this receptor is a human donor with aplastic anemia. The chain combines TRBV2 with TRBJ2-3; 9 bases agree with TRBD1. This chain's CDR3 is CASSPPGQGIYTQYF. CDR3 nucleotide sequence: TGTGCCAGCAGTCCCCCCGGACAGGGGATATATACGCAGTATTTT.